This section outlines one T cell receptor beta chain sequence together with its context. The antigen remains unidentified. V shed 1 base and J shed 5 bases, with 12 bases lying between them. CDR1 and CDR2 (germline): SGHVS, FQNEAQ. The CDR3 loop spans 14 amino acids. The sample belongs to a study of a mutant IDH1 vaccine in newly diagnosed glioma. On the study more broadly: The V12 visit happened in week 35, and the V13 visit happened in week 47.

The sample's time point: week 35, safety follow-up. Every vaccine dose comprised 300 ug of mutant IDH1 20-mer peptide plus topical imiquimod. Profiled with immunoSEQ multiplex PCR; TCRdb holds only in-frame clones, not every one. This table has tens of thousands of clones, 84% appearing once. The genes are TRBV7-8 and TRBJ2-7; D is possibly TRBD1 (6 bases). The material sequenced was PBMCs, taken from a glioma patient whose treatment included an IDH1 peptide vaccine. The clonotype was recovered from a man younger than 35 with glioma. CDR3 DNA sequence: TGTGCCAGCAGCTTAGGGTTACAGGGCCACGAGCAGTACTTC. This translates into CASSLGLQGHEQYF.